The clone carrying this T cell receptor (beta chain) was counted ten times or more. The antigen is undetermined. Genomic DNA templated the TCR beta VDJ and CDR3 profiling. Each CDR3 protein gets one entry after TCRdb re-called the reads with MiXCR. This sample has 400,000 to 600,000 distinct CDR3 sequences; more than 25% occur once, and the top ten carry nearly 0.85%. This CDR3 comprises 15 residues. The V and J ends lost 6 bases and 10 bases, in that order; junction bases with no gene match: 10. These data belong to a study of CD8+CD57+ T cells in acquired aplastic anemia. Overall study context: Sorted CD4+ and CD8+ cells yielded around 3.3 ug of DNA on average.

Findings and limits, study-wide: Patients and controls were found to share roughly 31 CD8+ CDR3 sequences. Patients and healthy controls showed no significant CD8+ Simpson's diversity difference.

Patients chosen for sequencing had shown CD8+CD57+ cell expansion by flow cytometry. The enrolled patients all had severe acquired aplastic anemia. The clonotype originates from a human donor with aplastic anemia. The chain is built from TRBV12-3 or TRBV12-4 and TRBJ1-6, with 9 bases that match TRBD1. The specimen was sorted CD4+, CD8+, or CD8+CD57+ T cells (not recorded which) from PBMCs. The CDR3 sequence is CASRRTGTGWSPLHF. DNA of the CDR3: TGTGCCAGCAGGCGAACCGGGACAGGGTGGTCACCCCTCCACTTT.